These T cell receptor beta chains were read from a single sample in a study of blood T cell repertoires in COVID-19. Sequencing used immunoSEQ multiplex PCR; TCRdb keeps in-frame clones, though not all of them. The sample lists 190,000 or so clones; 70% to 90% were seen once. The sample taken for sequencing was peripheral blood. These receptors came from a man aged 40-49 years with active or convalescent COVID-19. CDR3s leave out the opening cysteine and the closing phenylalanine or tryptophan. Each record gives: clone size, J gene, CDR3 length, V gene, CDR3 protein. Size is stated for part of the rows, as once, few or many counts, or as a class when the clone is expanded.

- TRBJ2-2 13 TRBV4-2 ASSQLGGNTGELF
- TRBJ1-2 14 TRBV5-1 ASSQGTTVPNYGYT
- TRBJ1-4 16 TRBV4-3 ASSLRRGHTGGNEKLF
- TRBJ1-1 14 TRBV15 ATSRDNLGGGTEAF
- TRBJ1-1 15 TRBV18 ASSPPRTGLSNTEAF
once TRBJ2-1 14 TRBV24-1 ATSDVAGDRYNEQF
once TRBJ2-4 11 TRBV7-2 ASSLATGNIQY
- TRBJ1-4 12 TRBV15 ATSSYPGGEKLF
- TRBJ1-2 14 TRBV11-2 ASSLTFDSTNYGYT
once TRBJ2-1 11 TRBV7-3 ASSPQAGHEQF
- TRBJ1-4 12 TRBV11-2 ASSLWSANEKLF
- TRBJ1-5 11 TRBV7-2 AIREGGNQPQH
- TRBJ2-1 14 TRBV3-1/TRBV3-2 ASSQPSESSYNEQF
- TRBJ2-2 12 TRBV2 ASSPGTTVGELF
- TRBJ1-2 14 TRBV7-9 ASSLGTGLPNYGYT
once TRBJ1-1 12 TRBV11-2 ASSPRDMNTEAF
- TRBJ1-2 14 TRBV5-6 ASRNAETGNLYGYT
- TRBJ1-1 12 TRBV28 ASRNGGRNTEAF
- TRBJ2-2 12 TRBV21-1 AMNRDRLLGELF
- TRBJ1-2 10 TRBV30 ASTPGGYGYT
- TRBJ1-5 15 TRBV4-1 ASSQLKGHSSNQPQH
once TRBJ2-5 13 TRBV2 ATRLAGGPGETQY
- TRBJ1-4 11 TRBV9 ASSLGREEKLF
- TRBJ2-5 12 TRBV4-1 ASSQEDFQETQY
- TRBJ1-5 14 TRBV10-3 AISEILTGGSQPQH
- TRBJ1-1 9 TRBV12-3/TRBV12-4 ASSFSTEAF
- TRBJ2-3 14 TRBV28 ATTNPTSLVSDTQY
many TRBJ2-7 11 TRBV7-3 ASSPKVGGEQY
- TRBJ2-2 13 TRBV6-5 AREGDGGNTGELF
- TRBJ1-4 12 TRBV11-2 ASSSGQGGEKLF
once TRBJ1-4 12 TRBV7-2 ASSSGSGNEKLF
- TRBJ2-5 12 TRBV14 ASSPLGIRETQY
- TRBJ2-7 14 TRBV7-3 ASSKESGGSSYEQY
- TRBJ1-2 14 TRBV4-2 ASSQDRGQGSYGYT
- TRBJ2-3 13 TRBV4-2 ASHSRGNYTDTQY
- TRBJ1-4 12 TRBV29-1 SAARQGDAEKLF
- TRBJ1-1 11 TRBV19 ASNDRVDTEAF
- TRBJ1-5 13 TRBV15 ATSRVRDSNQPQH
- TRBJ2-3 12 TRBV29-1 SVVPLTSTDTQY
- TRBJ1-6 15 TRBV13 ASSLQQGALGDSPLH
- TRBJ2-1 14 TRBV5-1 ASSDLPGQGWNEQF
- TRBJ1-1 12 TRBV2 ASSERQSNTEAF
- TRBJ2-1 16 TRBV4-1 ASSHPRTSGVSYNEQF
- TRBJ1-4 14 TRBV4-3 ASSQDTAATNEKLF
few TRBJ1-1 12 TRBV5-1 ASSATTVDTEAF